A selection of T cell receptor beta chains follows, all from one sample in a study of shared clonotypes between healthy human individuals. Assay: immunoSEQ multiplex PCR; the TCRdb copy retains only in-frame clones and omits some. The sample has roughly 850,000 clones, roughly 96% seen once. Source material: naive CD8+ T cells sorted from blood. The receptor set was obtained from a man aged 25 to 45 in good health. Both conserved end residues are part of each CDR3. Each record gives: V gene, J gene, D gene, clone size, CDR3 protein, CDR3 DNA. A D gene is named only where the DNA matches it firmly. A row's size may be missing; if present it is once, few, many or a size class.

TRBV7-9	TRBJ2-7	TRBD2	.	CASSSQAGSPYEQYF	TGTGCCAGCAGCTCCCAAGCGGGATCACCCTACGAGCAGTACTTC
TRBV27	TRBJ2-7	TRBD2	.	CASSPGTSGKEQYF	TGTGCCAGCAGTCCCGGGACTAGCGGGAAAGAGCAGTACTTC
TRBV7-9	TRBJ2-5	TRBD2	.	CASRPSGGSRQTQYF	TGTGCCAGCAGGCCCTCGGGGGGATCGAGGCAGACCCAGTACTTC
TRBV4-3	TRBJ1-2	.	.	CASSQERLLNYGYTF	TGCGCCAGCAGCCAAGAGAGGCTATTAAACTATGGCTACACCTTC
TRBV4-3	TRBJ2-7	TRBD2	.	CASSQDWTSGTHYEQYF	TGCGCCAGCAGCCAAGACTGGACTAGCGGGACCCACTACGAGCAGTACTTC
TRBV11-2	TRBJ2-7	.	.	CASSLGQLSSYEQYF	TGTGCCAGCAGCTTAGGACAGCTCAGCTCCTACGAGCAGTACTTC
TRBV10-3	TRBJ1-5	TRBD1	.	CAISESFGQGNQPQHF	TGTGCCATCAGTGAGTCGTTCGGACAGGGTAATCAGCCCCAGCATTTT
TRBV28	TRBJ1-1	.	.	CASSRPFMGRRMNTEAFF	TGTGCCAGCAGTCGACCGTTTATGGGTAGGAGGATGAACACTGAAGCTTTCTTT
TRBV7-2	TRBJ2-3	.	.	CASSSDISTDTQYF	TGTGCCAGCAGCTCGGACATCAGCACAGATACGCAGTATTTT
TRBV7-9	TRBJ2-7	.	.	CASSRQGFPYEQYF	TGTGCCAGCAGCCGTCAGGGGTTCCCCTACGAGCAGTACTTC
TRBV4-1	TRBJ2-2	TRBD2	.	CASSRLDSSGRNTGELFF	TGCGCCAGCAGCCGCTTGGATTCTAGCGGGAGAAACACCGGGGAGCTGTTTTTT
TRBV4-3	TRBJ2-1	.	.	CASSQGATSYNEQFF	TGCGCCAGCAGCCAAGGGGCGACCTCCTACAATGAGCAGTTCTTC
TRBV4-1	TRBJ2-7	.	.	CASSQVSHSYEQYF	TGCGCCAGCAGCCAAGTTAGTCACTCCTACGAGCAGTACTTC
TRBV9	TRBJ2-7	.	.	CASSVEGDYEQYF	TGTGCCAGCAGCGTAGAGGGGGATTACGAGCAGTACTTC
TRBV27	TRBJ2-7	.	.	CASSSRGGQLWDEQYF	TGTGCCAGCAGTTCCCGAGGAGGACAGCTGTGGGACGAGCAGTACTTC
TRBV29-1	TRBJ2-3	.	.	CSVEAERSVWVADTQYF	TGCAGCGTTGAAGCCGAGAGGTCGGTCTGGGTCGCAGATACGCAGTATTTT
TRBV10-1	TRBJ2-2	.	.	CASSETRVAGELFF	TGCGCCAGCAGTGAGACCAGGGTTGCCGGGGAGCTGTTTTTT
TRBV11-2	TRBJ2-7	.	.	CASSLDLSYEQYF	TGTGCCAGCAGCTTAGACCTATCCTACGAGCAGTACTTC
TRBV28	TRBJ1-1	TRBD1	.	CASSNRGSMNTEAFF	TGTGCCAGCAGTAACAGGGGAAGCATGAACACTGAAGCTTTCTTT
TRBV7-6	TRBJ2-7	.	.	CASSLVGDSYEQYF	TGTGCCAGCAGCTTAGTAGGGGATTCCTACGAGCAGTACTTC
TRBV9	TRBJ1-1	TRBD1	.	CASSPQGAVNTEAFF	TGTGCCAGCAGCCCACAGGGGGCAGTGAACACTGAAGCTTTCTTT
TRBV4-3	TRBJ1-2	.	.	CASSQEKDALYGYTF	TGCGCCAGCAGCCAAGAAAAGGATGCGCTCTATGGCTACACCTTC
TRBV6-5	TRBJ2-2	.	.	CASSYVITGELFF	TGTGCCAGCAGTTACGTCATCACCGGGGAGCTGTTTTTT
TRBV7-9	TRBJ2-7	TRBD1	.	CASSSRDSPYEQYF	TGTGCCAGCAGTTCTAGGGACAGTCCCTACGAGCAGTACTTC
TRBV5-8	TRBJ2-7	.	.	CASSLEGSGEQYF	TGTGCCAGCAGCTTGGAAGGGTCTGGAGAGCAGTACTTC
TRBV19	TRBJ2-7	.	.	CASSFILGIGEQYF	TGTGCCAGTAGTTTTATTCTGGGTATAGGCGAGCAGTACTTC
TRBV29-1	TRBJ2-5	TRBD2	once	CSSDGTSGTDGEETQYF	TGCAGCTCAGACGGGACTAGCGGGACCGATGGAGAGGAGACCCAGTACTTC
TRBV13	TRBJ2-3	.	.	CASSTPTDTQYF	TGTGCCAGCAGCACACCCACAGATACGCAGTATTTT
TRBV5-1	TRBJ2-7	TRBD1	.	CASSDGTGRTYEQYF	TGCGCCAGCAGCGACGGGACAGGGAGAACCTACGAGCAGTACTTC
TRBV27	TRBJ1-2	.	.	CASSPGSRYGYTF	TGTGCCAGCAGTCCCGGCAGTCGGTATGGCTACACCTTC
TRBV6-4	TRBJ1-1	.	.	CASSEGDRAFF	TGTGCCAGCAGTGAAGGTGACAGAGCTTTCTTT
TRBV6-5	TRBJ2-1	.	.	CASSSTLEGDTEQFF	TGTGCCAGCAGTTCCACCCTCGAGGGGGACACTGAGCAGTTCTTC